The present T cell receptor (beta chain) was sequenced within a study of T cell repertoires in cytomegalovirus infection. Study-wide background: TCR beta signatures that were public indicated CMV infection and matching HLA type. Notes on the study in general: Dominating the ex vivo response were TCR beta clonotypes that were CMV-specific and HLA-C-restricted.

The CDR3 loop spans 16 amino acids. Trimming took 5 bases from V and 8 from J, leaving 22 bases between them. The germline CDR1 and CDR2 sequences are SGHTA and FQGTGA. A remark on this clonotype: Its target is unknown.

TCRdb processed the reads anew with MiXCR; each CDR3 protein has one entry. The profile covers 450,000 to 600,000 distinct CDR3 sequences, with roughly a third appearing a single time and roughly a sixth taken by the ten largest. Source: cultured PBMCs, taken from culture after CMV antigen stimulation. This chain links TRBV7-3 with TRBJ2-1, with D possibly being TRBD2 (6 bases). This TCR derives from a human donor in good health (CMV status not recorded). Some clones in this sample may be carry-over from other donors' samples. The CDR3, as DNA: TGTGCCAGCAGCACCGGGGGTAGCAGATTGAGCCATGAGCAGTTCTTC. Translated: CASSTGGSRLSHEQFF. The full variable domain, its missing parts supplied by reference TRBV7-3 and TRBJ2-1, is GAGVSQTPSNKVTEKGKYVELRCDPISGHTALYWYRQSLGQGPEFLIYFQGTGAADDSGLPNDRFFAVRPEGSVSTLKIQRTERGDSAVYLCASSTGGSRLSHEQFFGPGTRLTVL.